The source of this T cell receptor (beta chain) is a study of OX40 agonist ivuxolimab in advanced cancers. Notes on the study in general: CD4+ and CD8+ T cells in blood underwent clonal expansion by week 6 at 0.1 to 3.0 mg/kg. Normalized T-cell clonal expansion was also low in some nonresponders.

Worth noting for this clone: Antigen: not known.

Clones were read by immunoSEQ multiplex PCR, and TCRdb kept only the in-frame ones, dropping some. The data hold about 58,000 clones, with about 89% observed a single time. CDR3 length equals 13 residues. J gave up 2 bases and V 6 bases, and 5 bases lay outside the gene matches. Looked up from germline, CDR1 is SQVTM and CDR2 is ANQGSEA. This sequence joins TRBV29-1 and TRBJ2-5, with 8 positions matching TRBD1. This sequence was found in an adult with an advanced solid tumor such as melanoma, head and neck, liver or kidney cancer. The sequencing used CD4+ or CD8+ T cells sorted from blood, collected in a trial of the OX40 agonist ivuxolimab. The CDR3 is CSVRDRLQETQYF. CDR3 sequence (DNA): TGCAGCGTCAGGGACAGGTTGCAAGAGACCCAGTACTTC.